The 15 T cell receptor beta chains in this list originate from one sample, sequenced in a study of blood T cell repertoires in COVID-19. Generated by immunoSEQ multiplex PCR, the TCRdb table keeps only in-frame clones and is missing some. Found here are about 270,000 clones, approximately 90% of them singletons; the top ten hold around 2.8%. Material for sequencing was PBMCs or T cells enriched from blood (not recorded which). These receptors were collected from a man between 40 and 49 years old who had been exposed to COVID-19.

This clone was recorded once. The CDR3 reads CASSPGLTGTGELFF. The CDR3 coding sequence is TGTGCCAGCTCACCAGGACTTACAGGGACCGGGGAGCTGTTTTTT. V usage is TRBV18 and J usage is TRBJ2-2, with D possibly matching TRBD1 (6 bases). The V end lost 2 bases, the J end lost 5 bases, and 12 bases lay between the germline ends. There are 15 residues in the CDR3. Germline loops: CDR1 KGHSH, CDR2 LQKENI.

The rearrangement uses TRBV29-1 and TRBJ2-3, with 7 bases fitting TRBD2. Germline V CDR1 and CDR2: SQVTM, ANQGSEA. CDR3 length: 11 residues. The V gene end was trimmed by 6 bases and the J gene end by 5 bases; junction bases not matched to a gene: 2. CDR3: CSVIAGDTQYF. CDR3 in DNA: TGCAGCGTCATAGCGGGAGATACGCAGTATTTT.

The chain employs TRBV2 and TRBJ2-1, with 12 bases fitting TRBD2. Germline V lookup: CDR1 SNHLY, CDR2 FYNNEI. With 4 bases clipped from V and 10 bases from J, the junction kept 5 bases outside the gene matches. CDR3 size: 14 residues. CDR3 sequence: CASSGLAGVIEQFF. CDR3 DNA sequence: TGTGCCAGCAGTGGACTAGCGGGAGTTATAGAGCAGTTCTTC.

This chain joins TRBV7-9 and TRBJ2-7; 10 nucleotides line up with TRBD1. Germline V gives CDR1 SEHNR, CDR2 FQNEAQ (reference sequence). This CDR3 has 14 residues. V trimming: 6 bases; J trimming: 6 bases; junction bases outside the gene matches: 8. The CDR3 sequence is CASSSGDRGGEQYF. For the CDR3, the DNA is TGTGCCAGCAGTTCGGGGGACAGGGGAGGCGAGCAGTACTTC.

V gene TRBV13 combines with J gene TRBJ2-7; D is perhaps TRBD2 (7 bases). Trimming left V 5 bases short and J 4 bases short, with 15 bases between. From germline, CDR1 is PRHDT and CDR2 FYEKMQ (reference sequence). The CDR3 length is 14 residues. CDR3 in amino acids: CASSRGRGGYEQYF. CDR3 DNA sequence: TGTGCCAGCAGCCGAGGTAGGGGGGGTTACGAGCAGTACTTC.

This clone has just one count. The rearrangement joins TRBV7-2 to TRBJ2-5, with TRBD2 matching 11 bases. After removal of 0 bases from V and 1 base from J, the junction contained 1 base not matched to a gene. CDR3 length: 16 residues. The V gene's germline CDR1 is SGHTA and CDR2 FQGNSA. The chain's CDR3 is CASSLAGLAGQETQYF. The CDR3 DNA reads as TGTGCCAGCAGCTTAGCAGGACTAGCGGGCCAAGAGACCCAGTACTTC.

The sample holds a few counts of this clone. The genes are TRBV2 and TRBJ2-2; D possibly corresponds to TRBD1 (6 bases). CDR3 size: 14 residues. Germline lookup yields CDR1 SNHLY and CDR2 FYNNEI. Trimming took 4 bases from V and 4 from J, leaving 10 bases between them. This CDR3 is CASSGTAATGELFF. CDR3 coding DNA: TGTGCCAGCAGTGGGACAGCGGCCACCGGGGAGCTGTTTTTT.

The chain employs TRBV28 and TRBJ1-1, with a tentative D call TRBD1 (6 bases). Trimming pared 5 bases from V and 8 bases from J, leaving 12 bases between. Germline V gene lookup returns CDR1 MDHEN and CDR2 SYDVKM. The CDR3 contains 12 residues. CDR3 region: CASSRFQGEAFF. In nucleotides, the CDR3 is TGTGCCAGCAGTAGGTTTCAGGGGGAAGCTTTCTTT.

Here the CDR3 DNA reads TGTGCCAGCAGCGCGGGGGACGCCATTAGCTATGGCTACACCTTC. It codes for CASSAGDAISYGYTF. V and J are TRBV13 and TRBJ1-2; D may be TRBD1 (5 bases). The CDR3 loop spans 15 amino acids. V lost 5 bases and J 4 bases, leaving 17 bases between the germline ends. Germline V gene sequence: CDR1 PRHDT, CDR2 FYEKMQ (reference sequence). The full variable domain, rest sourced from reference TRBV13 and TRBJ1-2, is AAGVIQSPRHLIKEKRETATLKCYPIPRHDTVYWYQQGPGQDPQFLISFYEKMQSDKGSIPDRFSAQQFSDYHSELNMSSLELGDSALYFCASSAGDAISYGYTFGSGTRLTVV.

The chain combines TRBV11-2 with TRBJ1-6; 10 nucleotides align to TRBD1. J was trimmed by 8 bases and V by 0 bases; bases with no gene match: 1. Germline CDR1 and CDR2: SGHAT and FQNNGV. The CDR3 has 15 residues. For the CDR3, the DNA is TGTGCCAGCAGCTTAGAGGGACAGGGGTATTCACCCCTCCACTTT. Its translation is CASSLEGQGYSPLHF.

The V call is TRBV7-9, the J call TRBJ2-7; D possibly corresponds to TRBD2 (6 bases). The CDR3 sequence is 14 residues long. The germline V and J ends were trimmed by 4 bases and 0 bases, with 10 bases remaining between them. Germline V gives CDR1 SEHNR, CDR2 FQNEAQ (reference sequence). The CDR3 region is CASSWGVTSYEQYF. The CDR3 coding sequence is TGTGCCAGCAGCTGGGGGGTTACCTCCTACGAGCAGTACTTC.

The gene calls are TRBV30 and TRBJ1-2; 8 bases agree with TRBD1. CDR3 length: 12 residues. V was clipped by 5 bases and J by 8 bases; unmatched bases: 7. Looked up from germline, CDR1 is GTSNPN and CDR2 is SVGIG (reference sequence). DNA for the CDR3: TGTGCCTGGGGGCAGGGGGCCGAGGGCTACACCTTC. It encodes CAWGQGAEGYTF.

The CDR3: CASSLSLWSTGELFF. The CDR3 region has the DNA TGTGCCAGCAGCTTATCATTGTGGAGCACCGGGGAGCTGTTTTTT. The rearrangement links TRBV7-2 to TRBJ2-2; D is unclear. The germline V and J ends were trimmed by 2 bases and 4 bases, with 11 bases remaining between them. The germline V gene has CDR1 SGHTA and CDR2 FQGNSA. There are 15 residues in the CDR3.

The chain uses TRBV20-1 and TRBJ1-2; D perhaps matches TRBD1 (5 bases). CDR3 length: 11 residues. Germline V CDR1 and CDR2: DFQATT, SNEGSKA (reference sequence). Trimming pared 3 bases from V and 5 bases from J, leaving 7 bases between. The CDR3 region is CSASDRYGYTF. The CDR3 coding sequence is TGCAGTGCTAGTGACAGATATGGCTACACCTTC.

As DNA, the CDR3 is TGTGCCTGGAGACGGGGACGGGGGGCTGATGGCTACACCTTC. Its protein is CAWRRGRGADGYTF. This sequence joins TRBV30 and TRBJ1-2; possibly TRBD1 for D (6 bases). The length of the CDR3 is 14 residues. Germline CDR1 reads GTSNPN; CDR2 reads SVGIG (reference sequence). The V end was cut by 3 bases, the J end by 6 bases, with 17 bases between.